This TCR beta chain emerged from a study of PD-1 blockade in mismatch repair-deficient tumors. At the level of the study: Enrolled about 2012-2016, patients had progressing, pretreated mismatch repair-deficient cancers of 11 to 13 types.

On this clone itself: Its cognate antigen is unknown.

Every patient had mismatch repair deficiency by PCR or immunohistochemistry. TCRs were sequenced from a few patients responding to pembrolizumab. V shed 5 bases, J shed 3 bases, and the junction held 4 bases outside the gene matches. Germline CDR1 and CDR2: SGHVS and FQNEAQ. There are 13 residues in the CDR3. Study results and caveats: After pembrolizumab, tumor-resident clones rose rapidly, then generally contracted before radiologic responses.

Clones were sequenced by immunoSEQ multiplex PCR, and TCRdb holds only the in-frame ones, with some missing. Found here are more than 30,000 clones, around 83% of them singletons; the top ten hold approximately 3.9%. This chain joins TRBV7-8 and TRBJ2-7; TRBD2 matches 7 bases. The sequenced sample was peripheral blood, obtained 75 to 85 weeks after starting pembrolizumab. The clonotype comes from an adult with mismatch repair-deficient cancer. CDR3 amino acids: CASSGGLLYEQYF. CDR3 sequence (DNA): TGTGCCAGCAGCGGGGGACTACTCTACGAGCAGTACTTC. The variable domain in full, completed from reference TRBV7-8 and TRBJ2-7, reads GAGVSQSPRYKVAKRGQDVALRCDPISGHVSLFWYQQALGQGPEFLTYFQNEAQLDKSGLPSDRFFAERPEGSVSTLKIQRTQQEDSAVYLCASSGGLLYEQYFGPGTRLTVT.